The next 21 T cell receptor beta chains were all read from a single sample in a study of cytomegalovirus exposure and HLA in healthy donors. PCR involved 60 Vbeta and 13 Jbeta primers. Repertoires were generated with immunoSEQ multiplex PCR, while TCRdb's copy carries only in-frame clones and drops some. The top ten clones hold roughly 6.3% of a sample with 100,000 to 150,000 clones, around 79% of them seen once. The sequencing sample was made of PBMCs. These receptors were obtained from a woman in her forties in good health and CMV-seronegative.

The chain is built from TRBV5-1 and TRBJ2-3, with TRBD1 matching over 8 bases. The J segment lost 4 bases and the V segment lost 0 bases, leaving 7 bases of the junction unmatched. The CDR3 sequence is 16 residues long. Germline CDR1 and CDR2: SGHRS and YFSETQ. This chain's CDR3 is CASSLGQGAGADTQYF. The CDR3 DNA follows: TGCGCCAGCAGCTTGGGCCAGGGGGCTGGAGCAGATACGCAGTATTTT. The whole variable domain, remainder taken from reference TRBV5-1 and TRBJ2-3, is KAGVTQTPRYLIKTRGQQVTLSCSPISGHRSVSWYQQTPGQGLQFLFEYFSETQRNKGNFPGRFSGRQFSNSRSEMNVSTLELGDSALYLCASSLGQGAGADTQYFGPGTRLTVL.

This rearrangement joins TRBV10-3 to TRBJ2-7, with 9 nucleotides matching TRBD1. The CDR3 is 13 residues long. Trimming took 8 bases from V and 4 from J; bases not matched to a gene: 6. Germline V gene data show CDR1 as ENHRY and CDR2 as SYGVKD. This CDR3 reads CAISGTGNYEQYF. CDR3 coding DNA: TGTGCCATCTCAGGGACAGGGAATTACGAGCAGTACTTC.

V gene TRBV5-1 combines with J gene TRBJ2-7; no clear D gene. CDR3 length: 14 amino acids. Trimming removed 0 bases from V and 6 bases from J, with 13 bases in between. CDR1 is SGHRS and CDR2 is YFSETQ in the germline V gene. The CDR3 DNA is TGCGCCAGCAGCTTGGTCTATCATGCGTCCGAGCAGTACTTC. As protein: CASSLVYHASEQYF.

The rearrangement joins TRBV29-1 to TRBJ2-3, with TRBD1 matching over 12 bases. Germline V gene sequence: CDR1 SQVTM, CDR2 ANQGSEA. The ends lost 1 base at V and 0 bases at J; junction bases unmatched: 11. The CDR3 covers 19 residues. The CDR3 region has the DNA TGCAGCGTTGAAGGATGGGGGGACAGGGGGCGCGCTAGCACAGATACGCAGTATTTT. Amino acids: CSVEGWGDRGRASTDTQYF.

The V and J genes are TRBV6-6 and TRBJ2-3, with D possibly TRBD2 on 5 matching bases. CDR3 length equals 14 residues. With 5 bases removed from V and 0 bases from J, the gap between germline ends came to 9 bases. The germline CDR1 and CDR2 sequences are MNHNY and SVGAGI (reference sequence). The CDR3 nucleotides are TGTGCCAGCAGTGCCCGGACTAGCACAGATACGCAGTATTTT. Residues: CASSARTSTDTQYF.

This clone was seen a single time. J is TRBJ2-3 and V is TRBV27; TRBD1 matches 9 bases. V was pared by 4 bases and J by 3 bases, with 8 bases of the junction left unmatched. CDR3 length: 16 amino acids. Germline V gene sequence: CDR1 MNHEY, CDR2 SMNVEV (reference sequence). CDR3 amino acids: CASSSYRGRRTDTQYF. CDR3 DNA sequence: TGTGCCAGCAGTTCTTACAGGGGGCGCAGGACAGATACGCAGTATTTT.

The J gene is TRBJ2-1, the V gene TRBV5-1; the match to TRBD2 covers 11 bases. V was clipped by 6 bases and J by 8 bases; unmatched bases: 7. The CDR3 sequence is 14 residues long. Looked up from germline, CDR1 is SGHRS and CDR2 is YFSETQ. This CDR3 reads CASTELAGVDEQFF. The CDR3 nucleotides read TGCGCCAGCACTGAACTAGCGGGAGTCGATGAGCAGTTCTTC.

This clone was recorded once. The V call is TRBV7-9, the J call TRBJ1-1; D is ambiguous. V gave up 5 bases and J gave up 6 bases, with 13 bases separating them. The CDR3 contains 13 residues. Germline V gives CDR1 SEHNR, CDR2 FQNEAQ (reference sequence). The CDR3 loop is CASSRGGSPEAFF. The CDR3 bases are TGTGCCAGCAGCCGAGGAGGGTCACCTGAAGCTTTCTTT.

The genes are TRBV5-1 and TRBJ2-3; possibly TRBD2 for D (5 bases). With 4 bases removed from V and 6 bases from J, the gap between germline ends came to 9 bases. The CDR3 length is 12 residues. Per germline, CDR1 SGHRS and CDR2 YFSETQ. The CDR3 spells CASSLGVDTQYF. The CDR3 nucleotides read TGCGCCAGCAGCCTCGGGGTGGATACGCAGTATTTT. The entire variable domain, with the rest obtained from reference TRBV5-1 and TRBJ2-3, is as follows: KAGVTQTPRYLIKTRGQQVTLSCSPISGHRSVSWYQQTPGQGLQFLFEYFSETQRNKGNFPGRFSGRQFSNSRSEMNVSTLELGDSALYLCASSLGVDTQYFGPGTRLTVL.

The rearrangement links TRBV7-8 to TRBJ2-7, with 7 nucleotides matching TRBD1. Per the germline V gene, CDR1 is SGHVS and CDR2 is FQNEAQ. The junction had 16 bases not matched to a gene; V was cut back by 5 bases and J by 6 bases. The CDR3 loop spans 16 amino acids. CDR3 sequence: CASSRSLQGLVREQYF. CDR3 nucleotides: TGTGCCAGCAGCCGATCATTACAGGGGTTGGTCCGCGAGCAGTACTTC.

The chain carries TRBV7-2 and TRBJ1-5, with D tentatively TRBD1 (5 bases). Per germline, CDR1 SGHTA and CDR2 FQGNSA. Trimming cost V 4 bases and J 1 base, with 14 bases left between them. This CDR3 is 16 amino acids long. The CDR3 nucleotides are TGTGCCAGCAGCTACTCGGGACTTGGGAGCAATCAGCCCCAGCATTTT. Amino acids: CASSYSGLGSNQPQHF.

The CDR3 reads CASSPLPSGSSYEQYF. The CDR3 DNA sequence: TGTGCCAGCAGCCCCCTCCCTAGCGGGAGCTCCTACGAGCAGTACTTC. The chain joins TRBV4-2 to TRBJ2-7, with 10 positions matching TRBD2. CDR1 and CDR2 from the germline V gene are LGHNA and YNFKEQ. V dropped 4 bases and J dropped 0; count of bases not matched to a gene: 6. The CDR3 runs to 16 residues.

The rearrangement joins TRBV27 to TRBJ1-1; D remains ambiguous. Trimming cost V 8 bases and J 2 bases, with 15 bases left between them. CDR1 and CDR2 from the germline V gene are MNHEY and SMNVEV (reference sequence). CDR3 size: 14 residues. CDR3 sequence (DNA): TGTGCCAGCCGATCAATCAAAGCTAACACTGAAGCTTTCTTT. Translated: CASRSIKANTEAFF.

The chain combines TRBV27 with TRBJ2-3, with 8 bases that match TRBD2. J gave up 5 bases and V 5 bases, and 6 bases lay outside the gene matches. The CDR3 runs to 14 residues. Germline-derived CDR1 and CDR2 are MNHEY and SMNVEV (reference sequence). CDR3 loop: CASSREGGGDTQYF. The CDR3 DNA reads TGTGCCAGCAGTCGGGAGGGCGGGGGAGATACGCAGTATTTT.

V usage is TRBV9 and J usage is TRBJ2-5; 10 nucleotides align to TRBD1. Germline CDR1 and CDR2: SGDLS and YYNGEE. The length of the CDR3 is 15 residues. The junction had 7 bases not matched to a gene; V was cut back by 3 bases and J by 5 bases. The CDR3 region is CASSERQGARETQYF. DNA of the CDR3: TGTGCCAGCAGCGAAAGACAGGGGGCGAGGGAGACCCAGTACTTC.

The genes are TRBV19 and TRBJ1-1; the D is unclear. V was shortened by 1 base and J by 0 bases, with 9 bases between the two germline ends. CDR1 is LNHDA, CDR2 SQIVND, per germline (reference sequence). There are 15 residues in the CDR3. The CDR3 sequence: CASSIGYIMNTEAFF. The DNA for the CDR3 is TGTGCCAGTAGTATAGGCTATATAATGAACACTGAAGCTTTCTTT.

The chain combines TRBV5-1 with TRBJ2-3; 8 bases match TRBD2. The germline V gene has CDR1 SGHRS and CDR2 YFSETQ. The CDR3 runs to 16 residues. Unmatched junction bases numbered 8, after V lost 5 bases and J lost 0 bases. The CDR3 coding sequence is TGCGCCAGCAGGCCCGGGACTAGTCGGAGCACAGATACGCAGTATTTT. It specifies CASRPGTSRSTDTQYF. Filled out from reference TRBV5-1 and TRBJ2-3, the complete variable domain reads KAGVTQTPRYLIKTRGQQVTLSCSPISGHRSVSWYQQTPGQGLQFLFEYFSETQRNKGNFPGRFSGRQFSNSRSEMNVSTLELGDSALYLCASRPGTSRSTDTQYFGPGTRLTVL.

This CDR3 is CASSLRQGRGEKLFF. In DNA, the CDR3 is TGTGCCAGCAGTTTAAGGCAGGGTAGGGGTGAAAAACTGTTTTTT. The chain uses TRBV28 and TRBJ1-4, with D tentatively TRBD1 (5 bases). Trimming removed 2 bases from V and 7 bases from J, with 14 bases in between. This CDR3 contains 15 residues. The germline V gene encodes CDR1 MDHEN and CDR2 SYDVKM.

Note on this clone: At one boundary the junction diverges from the germline segment, which might be a read error. This rearrangement joins TRBV5-1 to TRBJ2-6; 7 nucleotides align to TRBD1. CDR1 is SGHRS and CDR2 is YFSETQ in the germline V gene. The CDR3 runs 15 residues. CDR3 loop: CASSYRGAGANGLTF. CDR3 in DNA: TGCGCCAGCAGCTACAGGGGTGCTGGGGCCAACGGCCTGACTTTC. Full variable domain (outside the CDR3, taken from reference TRBV5-1 and TRBJ2-6): KAGVTQTPRYLIKTRGQQVTLSCSPISGHRSVSWYQQTPGQGLQFLFEYFSETQRNKGNFPGRFSGRQFSNSRSEMNVSTLELGDSALYLCASSYRGAGANGLTFGAGSRLTVL.

The chain joins TRBV5-4 to TRBJ2-7, with 11 bases identical to TRBD2. In germline, CDR1 is SGHNT, CDR2 YYREEE (reference sequence). The CDR3 spans 15 residues. J was trimmed by 3 bases and V by 3 bases; bases with no gene match: 5. Here the CDR3 reads CASSSGTSGYYEQYF. In nucleotides, the CDR3 is TGTGCCAGCAGCTCCGGGACTAGCGGATACTACGAGCAGTACTTC.

This clone appeared once. The chain carries TRBV5-1 and TRBJ2-1; TRBD2 is a possible D gene (6 bases). V shed 5 bases and J shed 5 bases, with 17 bases lying between them. From germline, CDR1 is SGHRS and CDR2 YFSETQ. CDR3 size: 15 residues. The CDR3 sequence: CASRPPGSENNEQFF. The CDR3 region has the DNA TGCGCCAGCAGACCCCCCGGGAGTGAGAACAATGAGCAGTTCTTC.